The 22 T cell receptor beta chains presented below share a single source sample, sequenced in a study of T cell responses to AZD1222 COVID-19 vaccine. Assay used: immunoSEQ multiplex PCR; TCRdb lists only in-frame clones, some missing. The sample has around 180,000 clones, approximately 92% seen once. The input for sequencing was peripheral blood, taken on day 0 of AZD1222 vaccination. Receptor source: an adult in good health.

A note on this clone: One junction end does not reproduce the germline sequence, and a read error may be involved. The V and J genes are TRBV5-6 and TRBJ1-1, with D hard to call. CDR1 and CDR2 (germline): SGHDT, YYEEEE. The CDR3 extends over 12 amino acids. DNA for the CDR3: TGTGCCAGCAGCTTTGGAGACACCGAAGCTTTCTTT. Translating it yields CASSFGDTEAFF.

This clone occurred once. This rearrangement joins TRBV5-1 to TRBJ1-4, with TRBD1 as a possible D gene (6 bases). Per germline, CDR1 SGHRS and CDR2 YFSETQ. The ends were cut back, 0 bases at V and 7 bases at J, with 10 bases in the middle. The CDR3 sequence is 14 residues long. The CDR3 spells CASSLEGGSEKLFF. CDR3 sequence (DNA): TGCGCCAGCAGCTTGGAGGGGGGTAGTGAAAAACTGTTTTTT.

The chain recombines TRBV19 with TRBJ2-7; 9 positions agree with TRBD1. The CDR3 loop spans 14 amino acids. The V segment lost 3 bases and the J segment 4 bases; nucleotides outside the gene matches: 4. The germline V gene encodes CDR1 LNHDA and CDR2 SQIVND (reference sequence). The CDR3 spells CASSIGTGYYEQYF. The CDR3 DNA is TGTGCCAGTAGTATCGGGACAGGGTATTACGAGCAGTACTTC.

The chain is built from TRBV24-1 and TRBJ2-1; 7 positions match TRBD1. The length of the CDR3 is 13 residues. V dropped 6 bases and J dropped 5; count of bases not matched to a gene: 3. Looked up from germline, CDR1 is KGHDR and CDR2 is SFDVKD. The CDR3 sequence is CATSLTGDNEQFF. The CDR3 nucleotides read TGTGCCACCAGTTTAACAGGGGACAATGAGCAGTTCTTC.

V gene TRBV25-1 combines with J gene TRBJ2-1, with 9 bases aligning to TRBD1. CDR3 size: 16 residues. The V gene end was trimmed by 1 base and the J gene end by 8 bases; junction bases not matched to a gene: 9. Per the germline V gene, CDR1 is MGHDK and CDR2 is SYGVNS. The CDR3 protein is CASSEWDRVGYDEQFF. CDR3 DNA: TGTGCCAGCAGTGAATGGGACAGGGTCGGGTACGATGAGCAGTTCTTC.

The V call is TRBV9, the J call TRBJ2-1, with D possibly matching TRBD2 (6 bases). CDR3 size: 20 residues. Germline V lookup: CDR1 SGDLS, CDR2 YYNGEE. V gave up 3 bases and J gave up 0 bases, with 25 bases separating them. The CDR3: CASSGDPAQSGRHSYNEQFF. Written as DNA, the CDR3 is TGTGCCAGCAGCGGGGACCCGGCACAAAGCGGGCGCCACTCCTACAATGAGCAGTTCTTC.

This clone was recorded once. The chain joins TRBV7-9 to TRBJ1-1; no definite D call. The V and J ends lost 7 bases and 4 bases respectively, with 13 bases between them. The CDR3 length is 13 residues. The germline gives CDR1 SEHNR, CDR2 FQNEAQ (reference sequence). The CDR3: CASIFPTGTEAFF. In DNA, the CDR3 is TGTGCCAGCATCTTCCCGACGGGCACTGAAGCTTTCTTT.

The chain employs TRBV7-8 and TRBJ1-1; a possible D gene is TRBD1 (5 bases). The V and J ends lost 0 bases and 4 bases respectively, with 15 bases between them. The CDR3 length is 16 residues. In germline, CDR1 is SGHVS, CDR2 FQNEAQ. The CDR3 region has the DNA TGTGCCAGCAGCTTAGCTCTGGCAGGGATGGGCACTGAAGCTTTCTTT. Protein: CASSLALAGMGTEAFF.

This clone was recorded only once. The gene calls are TRBV7-2 and TRBJ1-1; D gene uncertain. V was shortened by 5 bases and J by 4 bases, with 11 bases between the two germline ends. This CDR3 spans 13 amino acids. Germline V gives CDR1 SGHTA, CDR2 FQGNSA. CDR3 sequence reads: CASSPPGVTEAFF. The CDR3 coding sequence is TGTGCCAGCAGCCCACCTGGGGTCACTGAAGCTTTCTTT.

This chain joins TRBV28 and TRBJ2-1, with TRBD1 matching over 8 bases. This CDR3 has 16 residues. The J segment lost 9 bases and the V segment lost 7 bases, leaving 17 bases of the junction unmatched. Germline V gene lookup returns CDR1 MDHEN and CDR2 SYDVKM. CDR3 nucleotide sequence: TGTGCCAGCATCCGGGGACAGGCACCCCATGGGGGTGAGCAGTTCTTC. It translates to CASIRGQAPHGGEQFF.

The chain is built from TRBV7-9 and TRBJ2-5; D unresolved. The V end was cut by 1 base, the J end by 3 bases, with 12 bases between. CDR3 length: 15 residues. Looked up from germline, CDR1 is SEHNR and CDR2 is FQNEAQ (reference sequence). Here the CDR3 reads CASSLVVGGKETQYF. CDR3 sequence (DNA): TGTGCCAGCAGCTTAGTCGTGGGCGGAAAAGAGACCCAGTACTTC.

The genes are TRBV5-1 and TRBJ1-1; 7 bases are shared with TRBD1. The CDR3 runs to 17 residues. Germline-derived CDR1 and CDR2 are SGHRS and YFSETQ. J lost 1 base, V lost 2 bases, and 11 bases had no gene match. The DNA of the CDR3 is TGCGCCAGCAGCTTAAACAGGGGAGGGTTCGGGAACACTGAAGCTTTCTTT. Translated: CASSLNRGGFGNTEAFF.

The chain carries TRBV2 and TRBJ1-1; the D gene is possibly TRBD1 (6 bases). Trimming shortened V by 5 bases and J by 0 bases, and 16 bases separated the two germline ends. The CDR3 loop spans 16 amino acids. CDR1 and CDR2 from the germline V gene are SNHLY and FYNNEI. CDR3 residues: CASSPKLGGLNTEAFF. The CDR3 DNA is TGTGCCAGCAGTCCTAAACTTGGGGGCTTGAACACTGAAGCTTTCTTT.

This chain links TRBV25-1 with TRBJ2-1; perhaps TRBD2 as D (5 bases). Trimming cost V 8 bases and J 7 bases, with 12 bases left between them. CDR3 length: 12 amino acids. Germline lookup yields CDR1 MGHDK and CDR2 SYGVNS. The CDR3: CASGSGRNEQFF. CDR3 DNA: TGTGCCAGCGGGAGCGGAAGGAATGAGCAGTTCTTC.

This chain uses TRBV3-1 (or the pseudogene TRBV3-2) with TRBJ2-1, with 7 bases lining up with TRBD2. Germline V lookup: CDR1 LGHDT, CDR2 YNNKEL (reference sequence). The CDR3 has 16 amino acids. The V and J ends lost 1 base and 5 bases, in that order; junction bases with no gene match: 8. The CDR3 bases are TGTGCCAGCAGCCAAGCCGCGACGGGAGGAAACAATGAGCAGTTCTTC. It codes for CASSQAATGGNNEQFF.

The chain recombines TRBV30 with TRBJ1-5; D call uncertain. V was shortened by 1 base and J by 0 bases, with 10 bases between the two germline ends. The V gene's germline CDR1 is GTSNPN and CDR2 SVGIG (reference sequence). The CDR3 loop spans 15 amino acids. DNA for the CDR3: TGTGCCTGGAGTGCCCAGGTTGGTAGCAATCAGCCCCAGCATTTT. Its protein is CAWSAQVGSNQPQHF.

V gene TRBV5-1 combines with J gene TRBJ1-2; tentative D call: TRBD1 (6 bases). The germline CDR1 and CDR2 sequences are SGHRS and YFSETQ. Trimming cost V 3 bases and J 7 bases, with 7 bases left between them. The CDR3 contains 11 residues. The CDR3 is CASSSQGGYTF. DNA of the CDR3: TGCGCCAGCAGCTCACAGGGTGGCTACACCTTC.

J is TRBJ1-2 and V is TRBV5-4, with TRBD1 identical over 9 bases. Per the germline V gene, CDR1 is SGHNT and CDR2 is YYREEE (reference sequence). Trimming cost V 4 bases and J 8 bases; bases outside gene matches: 9. The CDR3 length is 14 residues. The chain's CDR3 is CASSREGQGRGYTF. CDR3 bases: TGTGCCAGCAGCAGGGAGGGACAGGGCCGGGGCTACACCTTC.

V usage is TRBV7-2 and J usage is TRBJ2-5; D assignment may be TRBD1 or TRBD2 (5 bases each). Germline CDR1 reads SGHTA; CDR2 reads FQGNSA. V gave up 3 bases and J gave up 1 base, with 12 bases separating them. The CDR3 has 15 residues. The CDR3 DNA follows: TGTGCCAGCAGCTTCGGGGCTACCCTCCAAGAGACCCAGTACTTC. As protein: CASSFGATLQETQYF.

The DNA of the CDR3 is TGTGCCAGCAGCTTGGGGATCGGACAGGGGGGTGAAAAACTGTTTTTT. This codes for CASSLGIGQGGEKLFF. The V gene is TRBV7-9, the J gene TRBJ1-4, with 10 bases lining up with TRBD1. Unmatched junction bases numbered 8, after V lost 3 bases and J lost 7 bases. The CDR3 extends over 16 amino acids. Germline lookup yields CDR1 SEHNR and CDR2 FQNEAQ (reference sequence).

The V call is TRBV19, the J call TRBJ1-5, with 7 bases matching TRBD1. Per the germline V gene, CDR1 is LNHDA and CDR2 is SQIVND (reference sequence). Losses at the gene ends were 2 bases for V and 1 base for J; bases not matched to a gene: 8. The CDR3 sequence is 17 residues long. CDR3 loop: CASSIRGDSLSNQPQHF. In DNA, the CDR3 is TGTGCCAGTAGTATAAGGGGGGACAGTTTAAGCAATCAGCCCCAGCATTTT. The whole variable domain, filled in from reference TRBV19 and TRBJ1-5, reads DGGITQSPKYLFRKEGQNVTLSCEQNLNHDAMYWYRQDPGQGLRLIYYSQIVNDFQKGDIAEGYSVSREKKESFPLTVTSAQKNPTAFYLCASSIRGDSLSNQPQHFGDGTRLSIL.

The chain is built from TRBV10-2 and TRBJ1-5; D gene unclear. V was trimmed by 4 bases and J by 7 bases, leaving 11 bases between them. The germline gives CDR1 WSHSY, CDR2 SAAADI. This CDR3 has 13 residues. CDR3 sequence (DNA): TGCGCCAGCAGTGCTAATCTTTTGCAGCCCCAGCATTTT. It yields the protein CASSANLLQPQHF.